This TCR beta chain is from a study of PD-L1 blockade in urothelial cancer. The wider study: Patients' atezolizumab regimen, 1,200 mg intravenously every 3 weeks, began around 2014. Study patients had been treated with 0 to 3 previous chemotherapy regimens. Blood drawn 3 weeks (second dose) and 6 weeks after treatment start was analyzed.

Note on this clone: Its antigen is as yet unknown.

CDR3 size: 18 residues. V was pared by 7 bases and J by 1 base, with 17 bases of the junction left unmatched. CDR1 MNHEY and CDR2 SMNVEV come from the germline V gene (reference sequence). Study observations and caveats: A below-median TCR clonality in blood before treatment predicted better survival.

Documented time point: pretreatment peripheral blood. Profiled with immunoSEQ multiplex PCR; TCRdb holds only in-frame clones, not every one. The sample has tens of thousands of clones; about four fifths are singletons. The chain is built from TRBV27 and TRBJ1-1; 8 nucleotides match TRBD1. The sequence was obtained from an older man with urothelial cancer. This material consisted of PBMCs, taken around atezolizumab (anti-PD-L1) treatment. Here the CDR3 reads CASKRREAGGARNTEAFF. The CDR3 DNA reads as TGTGCCAGCAAGCGCCGGGAGGCAGGGGGCGCGAGGAACACTGAAGCTTTCTTT.